What follows describes a single T cell receptor beta chain. This sample is part of a study of blood T cell repertoires in COVID-19. The wider study: Researchers got acute and convalescent COVID-19 samples from the United States, Italy and Spain. Nucleic acid was either cDNA or gDNA, and it came from T cells, B-cell-depleted T cells, or PBMCs.

The ends lost 5 bases at V and 5 bases at J; junction bases unmatched: 6. Per the germline V gene, CDR1 is SGHAT and CDR2 is FQNNGV. The CDR3 spans 14 residues. Sequencing was performed with immunoSEQ multiplex PCR; in TCRdb, only in-frame clones are kept and a portion is missing. Among about 270,000 clones listed, less than 90% were seen once. Patients in Seattle were enrolled during active infection, then followed longitudinally. The chain combines TRBV11-2 with TRBJ1-2, with 9 bases matching TRBD1. Specimen: peripheral blood. This clonotype was sampled from a woman in her twenties or thirties with COVID-19, enrolled during active disease. The CDR3 DNA sequence: TGTGCCAGCAGCATCGACAGGGGGGAGTATGGCTACACCTTC. This codes for CASSIDRGEYGYTF. Full variable domain (missing parts from reference TRBV11-2 and TRBJ1-2): EAGVAQSPRYKIIEKRQSVAFWCNPISGHATLYWYQQILGQGPKLLIQFQNNGVVDDSQLPKDRFSAERLKGVDSTLKIQPAKLEDSAVYLCASSIDRGEYGYTFGSGTRLTVV.